This T cell receptor beta chain derives from a study of tissue T cells after allogeneic stem cell transplantation. Assay: immunoSEQ multiplex PCR; the TCRdb copy retains only in-frame clones and omits some. This sample has about 22,000 clones, with about two thirds found just once. Study-wide results and limits: Across patients, clones rarely overlapped, yet motif clusters were shared tissue-specifically.

Worth noting for this clone: The target antigen is unknown. Gene labels here are mouse ones. The observed sequence ends 1 residue before the CDR3 terminus, with the missing tail filled in from the germline J gene.

The CDR3 extends over 14 amino acids. The V gene end was trimmed by 5 bases and the J gene end by 7 bases; junction bases not matched to a gene: 4. Germline values: CDR1 LGHDT, CDR2 YNNKQL (reference sequence). The chain joins TRBV4 to TRBJ2-7; TRBD2 aligns across 14 bases. The sequence came from a female BALB/c mouse in good health. The mouse line has the MHC haplotype H2-d. Sequencing was done on a sample of spleen. CDR3 DNA, as far as it was read: TGTGCCAGCAGCAGGGGACTGGGGGGGCGCGAACAGTAC. Its translation is CASSRGLGGREQY. The full CDR3 sequence reads CASSRGLGGREQYF.